These 19 T cell receptor beta chains share one sample of origin, sequenced in a study of human T cells and chemical hapten exposure. In TCRdb, the RACE reads were re-called with MiXCR into one record per CDR3 protein. The table has 270,000 or so distinct CDR3 sequences, almost 8% seen once. Documented time point: pre-sensitization, week 0. Treatment in this sample: therapeutic diphenylcyclopropenone sensitization with weekly scalp DPC. Sequenced material: whole blood, taken in connection with sensitization to the hapten diphenylcyclopropenone (DPC). All receptors come from a man between 18 and 29 years old with alopecia areata. Some clones in this sample may be carry-over from other donors' samples.

The chain couples TRBV10-3 to TRBJ2-3; 8 bases align to TRBD1. In germline, CDR1 is ENHRY, CDR2 SYGVKD. The CDR3 runs 16 residues. The junction had 9 bases not matched to a gene; V was cut back by 6 bases and J by 1 base. CDR3 protein: CAIRDLDRAGTDTQYF. The DNA for the CDR3 is TGTGCCATCAGGGATCTGGACAGGGCAGGCACAGATACGCAGTATTTT.

The chain is built from TRBV20-1 and TRBJ1-6; TRBD1 agrees at 10 bases. The germline gives CDR1 DFQATT, CDR2 SNEGSKA (reference sequence). The CDR3 contains 12 residues. J lost 7 bases, V lost 7 bases, and 1 base had no gene match. Written as DNA, the CDR3 is TGCAGTGGACAGGGGGCGAATTCACCCCTCCACTTT. Protein sequence: CSGQGANSPLHF.

This chain links TRBV6-4 with TRBJ2-5; 10 bases are a match to TRBD1. The CDR3 is 15 residues long. Germline V gene data show CDR1 as MRHNA and CDR2 as SNTAGT. The ends lost 4 bases at V and 4 bases at J; junction bases unmatched: 6. The CDR3 DNA reads as TGTGCCAGCAGTGCCGGACAGGGGGAGTCAGAGACCCAGTACTTC. This codes for CASSAGQGESETQYF.

This clonotype was found a few times. The CDR3 spells CASSPHRDRHTEAFF. The CDR3 DNA reads as TGTGCCAGCAGTCCACACAGGGATCGGCACACTGAAGCTTTCTTT. This chain links TRBV6-5 with TRBJ1-1; D may be TRBD1 (6 bases). The CDR3 has 15 residues. Germline CDR1 MNHEY, CDR2 SVGAGI. V lost 5 bases, J lost 3 bases, and 16 bases lay in between.

V gene TRBV9 combines with J gene TRBJ2-7; D is unclear. This CDR3 has 13 amino acids. Germline lookup yields CDR1 SGDLS and CDR2 YYNGEE. Trimming took off 4 bases at V and 4 bases at J, with 12 bases between the two ends. Here the CDR3 reads CASSPSTDYEQYF. In DNA form, the CDR3 reads TGTGCCAGCAGCCCCTCGACGGATTACGAGCAGTACTTC.

In its sample, this clonotype was seen many times. V usage is TRBV10-3 and J usage is TRBJ2-7; D unresolved. The germline CDR1 and CDR2 sequences are ENHRY and SYGVKD. There are 11 residues in the CDR3. Trimming removed 2 bases at V and 5 bases at J, with 4 bases between. The DNA for the CDR3 is TGTGCCATCAGTGAGAATAACGAGCAGTACGTC. Protein product: CAISENNEQYV.

The V call is TRBV20-1, the J call TRBJ2-5; 11 bases agree with TRBD1. The J segment lost 1 base and the V segment lost 3 bases, leaving 1 base of the junction unmatched. This CDR3 spans 14 amino acids. The germline CDR1 and CDR2 sequences are DFQATT and SNEGSKA (reference sequence). The CDR3 region is CSARGTGGQETQYF. DNA for the CDR3: TGCAGTGCTAGGGGGACAGGGGGCCAAGAGACCCAGTACTTC.

This clonotype showed up just a few times. CDR3 sequence reads: CASSLGGRPLHF. The CDR3 nucleotides read TGTGCCAGCAGCTTAGGAGGTCGGCCCCTCCACTTT. J is TRBJ1-6 and V is TRBV7-9; no reliable D call. With 1 base removed from V and 13 bases from J, the gap between germline ends came to 8 bases. CDR1 and CDR2 (germline): SEHNR, FQNEAQ (reference sequence). The CDR3 has 12 residues. Looking up the rest from reference TRBV7-9 and TRBJ1-6 gives the full variable domain: DTGVSQNPRHKITKRGQNVTFRCDPISEHNRLYWYRQTLGQGPEFLTYFQNEAQLEKSRLLSDRFSAERPKGSFSTLEIQRTEQGDSAMYLCASSLGGRPLHFGNGTRLTVT.

This sequence joins TRBV7-9 and TRBJ1-2; TRBD1 might be the D (5 bases). In germline, CDR1 is SEHNR, CDR2 FQNEAQ (reference sequence). The V gene lost 5 bases and the J gene lost 5 bases, with 18 bases spanning the gap. The CDR3 covers 15 residues. CDR3 amino acids: CASSAGTVTLYGYTF. The DNA of the CDR3 is TGTGCCAGCAGCGCCGGGACGGTTACTCTGTATGGCTACACCTTC.

DNA for the CDR3: TGCAGCGTTGAGGTAGACGGGGAGCTGTTTTTT. Residues: CSVEVDGELFF. The chain carries TRBV29-1 and TRBJ2-2, with no clear D. CDR3 length: 11 residues. Germline V gene sequence: CDR1 SQVTM, CDR2 ANQGSEA. With 3 bases removed from V and 7 bases from J, the gap between germline ends came to 6 bases.

The V and J genes are TRBV7-9 and TRBJ2-6; TRBD1 matches 8 bases. Germline V gene data show CDR1 as SEHNR and CDR2 as FQNEAQ (reference sequence). The J segment lost 0 bases and the V segment lost 5 bases, leaving 3 bases of the junction unmatched. The CDR3 sequence is 16 residues long. This CDR3 reads CASSEDRASGANVLTF. For the CDR3, the DNA is TGTGCCAGCAGCGAGGACAGGGCCTCTGGGGCCAACGTCCTGACTTTC.

The chain employs TRBV7-2 and TRBJ2-1; 8 bases line up with TRBD1. The trim removed 1 base at V and 4 bases at J, leaving 6 bases unmatched. This CDR3 spans 16 amino acids. CDR1 SGHTA and CDR2 FQGNSA come from the germline V gene. The CDR3 spells CASSLDGTGFYNEQFF. In DNA form, the CDR3 reads TGTGCCAGCAGCTTAGACGGGACAGGTTTTTACAATGAGCAGTTCTTC.

The V and J genes are TRBV7-2 and TRBJ2-1; D may match TRBD1 or TRBD2 (5 bases each). CDR1 is SGHTA, CDR2 FQGNSA, per germline. V lost 5 bases to trimming and J lost 7 bases, with 24 bases between them. This CDR3 has 17 residues. CDR3 coding DNA: TGTGCCAGCAGCCCTCCAAAATGGGACGGTCCAGGGAATGAGCAGTTCTTC. Protein: CASSPPKWDGPGNEQFF.

A few counts support this clonotype. This sequence joins TRBV20-1 and TRBJ2-5, with 7 bases aligning to TRBD1. CDR1 and CDR2 from the germline V gene are DFQATT and SNEGSKA (reference sequence). The CDR3 runs 13 residues. V shed 6 bases and J 4 bases; nucleotides not matched to a gene: 8. The CDR3 coding sequence is TGCAGTGCCCTCGACAGGGCGAGAGAGACCCAGTACTTC. This encodes CSALDRARETQYF.

At least ten counts were recorded for this clonotype. The genes are TRBV12-3 or TRBV12-4 and TRBJ1-1; maybe TRBD1 (5 bases). The ends were cut back, 3 bases at V and 6 bases at J, with 11 bases in the middle. This CDR3 comprises 13 residues. CDR3 sequence (DNA): TGTGCCAGCAGTTTTGGGGGTCTGGCTGAAGCTTTCTTT. This codes for CASSFGGLAEAFF.

This clonotype has more than one count but fewer than ten. The chain carries TRBV2 and TRBJ2-1, with D perhaps matching TRBD2 (6 bases). CDR1 SNHLY and CDR2 FYNNEI come from the germline V gene. The CDR3 has 14 amino acids. Trimming shortened V by 6 bases and J by 4 bases, and 13 bases separated the two germline ends. CDR3 bases: TGTGCCAGCAGACCCGGACTATATTACAATGAGCAGTTCTTC. Its protein product is CASRPGLYYNEQFF.

The chain links TRBV12-2 to TRBJ2-1; the table's D gene call, TRBD1, was not cross checked with the DNA. TRBV12-2 is annotated as a pseudogene. The CDR3 length is 19 residues. This chain's CDR3 is CASRSSRGQQRPPYNEQFF. The CDR3 DNA reads TGTGCAAGTCGCTCTTCTAGGGGGCAACAGCGGCCCCCGTACAATGAGCAGTTCTTC.

Many counts were recorded for this clonotype. This rearrangement joins TRBV4-3 to TRBJ1-1; the D gene is possibly TRBD1 (6 bases). This CDR3 is built from 14 residues. Trimming removed 0 bases from V and 4 bases from J, with 9 bases in between. From germline, CDR1 is LGHNA and CDR2 YSLEER. CDR3 loop: CASSQDRGITEAFF. Written as DNA, the CDR3 is TGCGCCAGCAGCCAAGACAGGGGTATCACTGAAGCTTTCTTT.

This clonotype was counted at least ten times. J is TRBJ2-1 and V is TRBV29-1; the D call may be TRBD1 or TRBD2 (6 bases each). Germline V gene sequence: CDR1 SQVTM, CDR2 ANQGSEA. The CDR3 loop spans 13 amino acids. The V and J ends lost 7 bases and 3 bases respectively, with 13 bases between them. The CDR3 sequence is CSAGAGDYNEQFF. CDR3 coding DNA: TGCAGCGCGGGGGCAGGGGACTACAATGAGCAGTTCTTC.